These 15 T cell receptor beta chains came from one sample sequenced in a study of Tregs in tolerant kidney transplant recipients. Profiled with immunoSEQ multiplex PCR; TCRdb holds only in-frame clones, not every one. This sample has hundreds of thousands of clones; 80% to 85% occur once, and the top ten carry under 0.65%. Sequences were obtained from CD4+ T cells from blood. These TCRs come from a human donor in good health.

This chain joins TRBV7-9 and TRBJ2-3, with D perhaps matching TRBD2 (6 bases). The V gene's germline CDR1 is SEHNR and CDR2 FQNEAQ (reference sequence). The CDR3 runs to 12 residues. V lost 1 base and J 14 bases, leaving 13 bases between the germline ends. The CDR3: CASSLDGTGGYF. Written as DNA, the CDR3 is TGTGCCAGCAGCTTAGACGGGACTGGAGGGTATTTT.

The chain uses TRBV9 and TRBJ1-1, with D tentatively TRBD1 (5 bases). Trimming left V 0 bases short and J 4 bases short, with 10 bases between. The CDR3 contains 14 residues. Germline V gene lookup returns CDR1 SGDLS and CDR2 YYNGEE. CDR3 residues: CASSVGSGSTEAFF. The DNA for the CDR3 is TGTGCCAGCAGCGTAGGGTCAGGGAGCACTGAAGCTTTCTTT.

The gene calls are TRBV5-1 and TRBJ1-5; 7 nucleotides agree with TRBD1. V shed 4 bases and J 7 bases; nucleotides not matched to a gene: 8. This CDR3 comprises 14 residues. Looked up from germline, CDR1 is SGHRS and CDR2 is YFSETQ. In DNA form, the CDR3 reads TGCGCCAGCAGCCCCCAGGGGACAGACCAGCCCCAGCATTTT. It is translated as CASSPQGTDQPQHF.

The CDR3, as DNA: TGTGCCAGCAGCTTGGCCTCCTACAATGAGCAGTTCTTC. This codes for CASSLASYNEQFF. V and J are TRBV5-5 and TRBJ2-1; the D is unclear. Germline V gives CDR1 SGHKS, CDR2 YYEKEE (reference sequence). V lost 0 bases and J lost 0, with 1 base in between. The CDR3 totals 13 residues.

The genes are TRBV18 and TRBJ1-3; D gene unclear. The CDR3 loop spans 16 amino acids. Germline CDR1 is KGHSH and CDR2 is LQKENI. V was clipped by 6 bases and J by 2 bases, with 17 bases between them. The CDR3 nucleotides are TGTGCCAGCTCCCCAAGTTTCGGGGTCACTGGAAACACCATATATTTT. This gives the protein CASSPSFGVTGNTIYF. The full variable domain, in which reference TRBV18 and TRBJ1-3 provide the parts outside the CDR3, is NAGVMQNPRHLVRRRGQEARLRCSPMKGHSHVYWYRQLPEEGLKFMVYLQKENIIDESGMPKERFSAEFPKEGPSILRIQQVVRGDSAAYFCASSPSFGVTGNTIYFGEGSWLTVV.

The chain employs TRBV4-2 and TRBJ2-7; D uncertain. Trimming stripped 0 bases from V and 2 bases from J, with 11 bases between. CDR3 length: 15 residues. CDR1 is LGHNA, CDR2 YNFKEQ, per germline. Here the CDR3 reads CASSQDRPSAYEQYF. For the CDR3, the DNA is TGTGCCAGCAGCCAAGATCGGCCTTCGGCCTACGAGCAGTACTTC.

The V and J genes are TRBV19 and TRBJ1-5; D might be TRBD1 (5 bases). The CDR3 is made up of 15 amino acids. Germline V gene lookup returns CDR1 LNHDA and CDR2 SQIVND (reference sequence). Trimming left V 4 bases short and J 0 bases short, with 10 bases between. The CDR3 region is CASSTGWYSNQPQHF. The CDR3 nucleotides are TGTGCCAGTAGTACAGGGTGGTATAGCAATCAGCCCCAGCATTTT.

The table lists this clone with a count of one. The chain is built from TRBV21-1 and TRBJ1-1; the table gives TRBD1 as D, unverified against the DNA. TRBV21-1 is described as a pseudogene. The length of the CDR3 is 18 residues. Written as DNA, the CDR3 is TGTGCCAGTCCCCCACCGGGACAAGGGCCACCAACGAACACTGAAGCTTTCTTT. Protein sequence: CASPPPGQGPPTNTEAFF.

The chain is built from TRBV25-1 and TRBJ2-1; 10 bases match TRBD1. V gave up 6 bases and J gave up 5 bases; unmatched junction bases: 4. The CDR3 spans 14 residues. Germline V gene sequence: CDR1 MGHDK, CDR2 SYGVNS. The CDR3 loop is CASSSDRGNNEQFF. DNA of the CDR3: TGTGCCAGCAGCTCGGACAGGGGGAACAATGAGCAGTTCTTC.

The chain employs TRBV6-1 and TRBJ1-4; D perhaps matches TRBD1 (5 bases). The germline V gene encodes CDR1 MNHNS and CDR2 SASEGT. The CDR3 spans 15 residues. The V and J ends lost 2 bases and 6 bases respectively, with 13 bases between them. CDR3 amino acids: CASSETAPGHEKLFF. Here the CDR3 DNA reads TGTGCCAGCAGTGAAACTGCTCCGGGACATGAAAAACTGTTTTTT.

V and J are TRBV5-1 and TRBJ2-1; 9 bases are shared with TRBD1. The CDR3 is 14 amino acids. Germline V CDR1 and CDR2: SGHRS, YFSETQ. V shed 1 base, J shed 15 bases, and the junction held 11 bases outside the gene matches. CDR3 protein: CASSLKIAGTGTFF. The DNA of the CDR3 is TGCGCCAGCAGCTTGAAAATAGCCGGGACAGGGACGTTCTTC.

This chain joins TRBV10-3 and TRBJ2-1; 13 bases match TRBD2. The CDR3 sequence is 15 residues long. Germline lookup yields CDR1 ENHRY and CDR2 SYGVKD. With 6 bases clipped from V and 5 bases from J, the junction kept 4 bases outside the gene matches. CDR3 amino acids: CAIRGTSGTNNEQFF. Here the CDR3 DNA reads TGTGCCATCAGGGGGACTAGCGGGACGAACAATGAGCAGTTCTTC.

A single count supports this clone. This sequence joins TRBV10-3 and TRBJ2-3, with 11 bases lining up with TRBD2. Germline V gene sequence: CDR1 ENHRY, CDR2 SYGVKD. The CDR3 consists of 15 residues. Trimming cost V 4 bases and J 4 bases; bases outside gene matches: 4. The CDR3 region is CAISAVAGGPDTQYF. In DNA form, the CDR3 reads TGTGCCATCAGTGCCGTAGCGGGAGGGCCAGATACGCAGTATTTT.

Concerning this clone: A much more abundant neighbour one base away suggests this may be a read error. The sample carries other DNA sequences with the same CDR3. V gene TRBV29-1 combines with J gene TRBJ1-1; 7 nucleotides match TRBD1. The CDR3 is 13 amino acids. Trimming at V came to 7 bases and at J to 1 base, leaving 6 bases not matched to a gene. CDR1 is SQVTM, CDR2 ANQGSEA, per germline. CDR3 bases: TGCAGCGGCGATGGGACAGCGAACACTGAAGCTTTCTTT. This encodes CSGDGTANTEAFF.

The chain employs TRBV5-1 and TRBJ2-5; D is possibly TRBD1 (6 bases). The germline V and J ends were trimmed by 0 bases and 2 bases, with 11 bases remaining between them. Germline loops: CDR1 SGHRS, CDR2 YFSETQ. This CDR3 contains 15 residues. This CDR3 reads CASSLGDKGQETQYF. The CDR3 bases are TGCGCCAGCAGCTTGGGGGACAAAGGACAAGAGACCCAGTACTTC.